This is a list of T cell receptor beta chains from one sample in a study of CD4 and CD8 cells across lung adenocarcinoma regions. TCRdb ran MiXCR on the PCR reads and lists one entry per CDR3 protein. There are several thousand distinct CDR3 sequences in the sample; around half occur only once, and about 97% lies in the top ten. The sequenced sample was CD8+ T cells from the center of a lung tumor. The receptors were gathered from a male donor with lung adenocarcinoma. The CD4 and CD8 labels of this study may be unreliable. Both conserved end residues are part of each CDR3. A D gene is named only where the DNA matches it firmly. The listing skips clone size in some rows; elsewhere it reads once, few, many or a size class.

clone size: -
D gene: -
CDR3 length: 13
V gene: TRBV6-1
J gene: TRBJ2-5
CDR3 protein: CASRDTLTGTQYF
CDR3 DNA: TGTGCCAGCAGGGACACCCTGACCGGGACCCAGTACTTC

clone size: few
D gene: -
CDR3 length: 13
V gene: TRBV6-5
J gene: TRBJ2-3
CDR3 protein: CASSYSWGDTQYF
CDR3 DNA: TGTGCCAGCAGTTACTCGTGGGGAGATACGCAGTATTTT

clone size: -
D gene: TRBD2
CDR3 length: 15
V gene: TRBV6-4
J gene: TRBJ2-3
CDR3 protein: CASSVLAGETDTQYF
CDR3 DNA: TGTGCCAGCAGTGTTCTAGCGGGAGAGACAGATACGCAGTATTTT

clone size: -
D gene: TRBD2
CDR3 length: 14
V gene: TRBV10-3
J gene: TRBJ2-5
CDR3 protein: CAGRGGREQETQYF
CDR3 DNA: TGTGCGGGCCGCGGAGGGCGGGAGCAAGAGACCCAGTACTTC

clone size: -
D gene: TRBD1
CDR3 length: 13
V gene: TRBV10-2
J gene: TRBJ2-7
CDR3 protein: CASSPSRQGEQYF
CDR3 DNA: TGCGCCAGCAGCCCCTCGAGACAGGGGGAGCAGTACTTC

clone size: -
D gene: -
CDR3 length: 15
V gene: TRBV6-2/TRBV6-3
J gene: TRBJ2-2
CDR3 protein: CASSYRLARDGELFF
CDR3 DNA: TGTGCCAGCAGTTACCGGCTAGCGCGGGACGGGGAGCTGTTTTTT

clone size: -
D gene: -
CDR3 length: 14
V gene: TRBV6-1
J gene: TRBJ2-7
CDR3 protein: CASIGGRYSYEQYF
CDR3 DNA: TGTGCCAGCATTGGAGGGCGGTACTCCTACGAGCAGTACTTC

clone size: -
D gene: -
CDR3 length: 13
V gene: TRBV6-1
J gene: TRBJ2-1
CDR3 protein: CASRWGADNEQFF
CDR3 DNA: TGTGCCAGCAGATGGGGGGCCGACAATGAGCAGTTCTTC

clone size: many
D gene: TRBD1
CDR3 length: 15
V gene: TRBV6-1
J gene: TRBJ1-1
CDR3 protein: CASSRDREWNTEAFF
CDR3 DNA: TGTGCCAGCAGTCGGGACAGGGAGTGGAACACTGAAGCTTTCTTT

clone size: many
D gene: TRBD1
CDR3 length: 14
V gene: TRBV6-5
J gene: TRBJ2-7
CDR3 protein: CASSYRTGAYEQYF
CDR3 DNA: TGTGCCAGCAGTTATAGGACAGGGGCCTACGAGCAGTACTTC

clone size: -
D gene: -
CDR3 length: 14
V gene: TRBV6-1
J gene: TRBJ2-5
CDR3 protein: CASSAGLRQETQYF
CDR3 DNA: TGTGCCAGCAGCGCGGGACTGCGTCAAGAGACCCAGTACTTC

clone size: -
D gene: -
CDR3 length: 14
V gene: TRBV10-3
J gene: TRBJ2-5
CDR3 protein: CAGRGGGDQETQYF
CDR3 DNA: TGTGCGGGGCGCGGGGGCGGGGACCAAGAGACCCAGTACTTC

clone size: -
D gene: -
CDR3 length: 15
V gene: TRBV6-1
J gene: TRBJ2-1
CDR3 protein: CASSVDGSSYNEQFF
CDR3 DNA: TGTGCCAGCAGTGTGGACGGGAGCTCCTACAATGAGCAGTTCTTC

clone size: -
D gene: -
CDR3 length: 14
V gene: TRBV6-1
J gene: TRBJ2-2
CDR3 protein: CASTWTPNTGELFF
CDR3 DNA: TGTGCCAGCACCTGGACACCGAACACCGGGGAGCTGTTTTTT

clone size: -
D gene: -
CDR3 length: 13
V gene: TRBV10-2
J gene: TRBJ2-1
CDR3 protein: CASMAGSYNEQFF
CDR3 DNA: TGCGCCAGCATGGCTGGCTCCTACAATGAGCAGTTCTTC

clone size: -
D gene: -
CDR3 length: 13
V gene: TRBV25-1
J gene: TRBJ1-2
CDR3 protein: CASSESSRGGYTF
CDR3 DNA: TGTGCCAGCAGTGAATCTTCCCGGGGGGGCTACACCTTC

clone size: -
D gene: TRBD2
CDR3 length: 15
V gene: TRBV6-1
J gene: TRBJ2-7
CDR3 protein: CASTALAGPGNEQYF
CDR3 DNA: TGTGCCAGCACAGCACTAGCGGGCCCAGGCAACGAGCAGTACTTC

clone size: few
D gene: TRBD2
CDR3 length: 15
V gene: TRBV27
J gene: TRBJ2-2
CDR3 protein: CASIAGGPGTGELFF
CDR3 DNA: TGTGCCAGCATAGCGGGAGGGCCTGGCACCGGGGAGCTGTTTTTT